The T cell receptor (beta chain) under discussion was sequenced for a study of shared clonotypes between healthy human individuals. The data were produced by immunoSEQ multiplex PCR, yet TCRdb's version contains in-frame clones alone and is incomplete. The sample lists approximately 1,000,000 clones, approximately 80% occurring once. The junction had 7 bases not matched to a gene; V was cut back by 0 bases and J by 5 bases. The V gene's germline CDR1 is SGHRS and CDR2 YFSETQ. CDR3 length: 15 amino acids. This receptor was obtained from a man between 18 and 35 years old in good health. Some clones in this sample may be carry-over from other donors' samples. The chain recombines TRBV5-1 with TRBJ2-7, with TRBD2 identical over 8 bases. Material: memory CD4+ T cells from PBMCs. This sample's subset: CD45RA-negative fraction. The CDR3 is CASSLAGLGVDEQYF. The DNA for the CDR3 is TGCGCCAGCAGCTTGGCGGGACTAGGGGTCGACGAGCAGTACTTC. Drawing the rest from reference TRBV5-1 and TRBJ2-7, the complete variable domain is KAGVTQTPRYLIKTRGQQVTLSCSPISGHRSVSWYQQTPGQGLQFLFEYFSETQRNKGNFPGRFSGRQFSNSRSEMNVSTLELGDSALYLCASSLAGLGVDEQYFGPGTRLTVT.